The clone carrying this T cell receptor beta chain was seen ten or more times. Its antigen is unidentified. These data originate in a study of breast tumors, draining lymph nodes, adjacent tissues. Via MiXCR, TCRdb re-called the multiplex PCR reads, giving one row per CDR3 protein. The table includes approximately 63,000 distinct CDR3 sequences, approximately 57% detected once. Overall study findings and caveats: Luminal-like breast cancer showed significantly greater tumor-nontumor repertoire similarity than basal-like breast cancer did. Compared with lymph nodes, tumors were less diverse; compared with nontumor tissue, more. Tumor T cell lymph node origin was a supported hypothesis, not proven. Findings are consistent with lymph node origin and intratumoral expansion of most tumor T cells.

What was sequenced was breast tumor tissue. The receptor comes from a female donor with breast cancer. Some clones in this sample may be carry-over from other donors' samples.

The CDR3 sequence is CSATAGFGQETQYF. The DNA for the CDR3 is TGCAGTGCGACGGCAGGGTTTGGTCAAGAGACCCAGTACTTC. V and J are TRBV20-1 and TRBJ2-5; a weak D match, TRBD1 (5 bases). V was trimmed by 6 bases and J by 2 bases, leaving 16 bases between them. The germline gives CDR1 DFQATT, CDR2 SNEGSKA (reference sequence). The CDR3 sequence is 14 residues long.